The 32 T cell receptor beta chains in this list originate from one sample, sequenced in a study of response to subunit inactivated influenza vaccine. In TCRdb, the RT-PCR reads were re-called with MiXCR into one record per CDR3 protein. The sample has 500,000 to 600,000 distinct CDR3 sequences; 11% are singletons. Separately, the same data were catalogued under a study of T cells expressing NK-cell markers. That study reports: 5'RACE template switching built TCR beta cDNA with unique molecular identifiers.

The sample in question was PBMCs from blood, obtained on the day of vaccination. These receptors were collected from a man aged 50 to 59 who received an inactivated influenza vaccine.

This rearrangement joins TRBV9 to TRBJ2-5; TRBD2 aligns across 8 bases. The CDR3 runs 15 residues. V lost 4 bases and J lost 5; bases outside the gene matches: 10. Germline V gene lookup returns CDR1 SGDLS and CDR2 YYNGEE. CDR3 amino acids: CASSFSGGWTETQYF. The DNA of the CDR3 is TGTGCCAGCAGCTTCAGCGGGGGATGGACGGAGACCCAGTACTTC.

This clonotype has more than one count but fewer than ten. This chain uses TRBV19 with TRBJ2-3; TRBD2 aligns across 8 bases. The germline gives CDR1 LNHDA, CDR2 SQIVND (reference sequence). The CDR3 is 17 amino acids. The J segment lost 5 bases and the V segment lost 2 bases, leaving 12 bases of the junction unmatched. The CDR3 region is CASSISSLGRAVDTQYF. CDR3 nucleotides: TGTGCCAGTAGTATATCTTCCCTCGGGAGGGCCGTAGATACGCAGTATTTT.

The table lists this clonotype with a few counts. The V and J genes are TRBV7-2 and TRBJ1-2, with D uncertain. CDR1 is SGHTA and CDR2 is FQGNSA in the germline V gene. The CDR3 has 15 amino acids. V lost 0 bases, J lost 0 bases, and 8 bases lay in between. CDR3 in DNA: TGTGCCAGCAGCTTAGCCGGACTAGCTAACTATGGCTACACCTTC. It is translated as CASSLAGLANYGYTF. The full variable domain, completed using reference TRBV7-2 and TRBJ1-2, is GAGVSQSPSNKVTEKGKDVELRCDPISGHTALYWYRQSLGQGLEFLIYFQGNSAPDKSGLPSDRFSAERTGGSVSTLTIQRTQQEDSAVYLCASSLAGLANYGYTFGSGTRLTVV.

This clonotype was recorded at least ten times. CDR3 coding DNA: TGTGCCAGCAGGACAGGGGGCGTTAATCAGCCCCAGCATTTT. Translation gives CASRTGGVNQPQHF. The chain carries TRBV12-3 or TRBV12-4 and TRBJ1-5; 10 bases are a match to TRBD1. Unmatched junction bases numbered 3, after V lost 6 bases and J lost 4 bases. The CDR3 has 14 residues.

The chain couples TRBV4-1 to TRBJ1-1; D call uncertain. The germline CDR1 and CDR2 sequences are MGHRA and YSYEKL. This CDR3 is 12 amino acids long. V was clipped by 4 bases and J by 7 bases, with 10 bases between them. CDR3 in amino acids: CASSPDGVEAFF. CDR3 nucleotides: TGCGCCAGCAGCCCCGACGGAGTTGAAGCTTTCTTT.

This clonotype was detected ten times or more. V is TRBV7-2 and J is TRBJ2-2; D is unclear. This CDR3 has 15 amino acids. Germline loops: CDR1 SGHTA, CDR2 FQGNSA. Trimming stripped 2 bases from V and 1 base from J, with 8 bases between. As DNA, the CDR3 is TGTGCCAGCAGCTTAAGGTCTTTGAACACCGGGGAGCTGTTTTTT. Its translation: CASSLRSLNTGELFF.

This clonotype has only a few counts. The chain carries TRBV12-3 or TRBV12-4 and TRBJ2-1, with D unresolved. V was cut by 3 bases and J by 9 bases, with 6 bases left in between. This CDR3 is 11 amino acids long. The CDR3 bases are TGTGCCAGCAGTTTTCTGGTTGAGCAGTTCTTC. Translated: CASSFLVEQFF.

The chain has TRBV29-1 and TRBJ2-1, with a tentative D call TRBD2 (7 bases). This CDR3 spans 12 amino acids. Germline-derived CDR1 and CDR2 are SQVTM and ANQGSEA. Trimming shortened V by 6 bases and J by 10 bases, and 16 bases separated the two germline ends. The CDR3, as DNA: TGCAGCGTAGGGGGGGGGCCAGGGGAGCAGTTCTTC. It translates to CSVGGGPGEQFF.

This clonotype was detected only a few times. The J gene is TRBJ2-1, the V gene TRBV5-1; no clear D gene. This CDR3 has 13 residues. V was shortened by 2 bases and J by 8 bases, with 11 bases between the two germline ends. Germline assignment: CDR1 SGHRS and CDR2 YFSETQ. The CDR3 nucleotides read TGCGCCAGCAGCTTCCGTGTGGAACATGAGCAGTTCTTC. Protein: CASSFRVEHEQFF.

There are a few counts of this clonotype. The rearrangement links TRBV20-1 to TRBJ2-5; 10 bases fit TRBD1. The CDR3 contains 16 residues. The J segment lost 4 bases and the V segment lost 1 base, leaving 9 bases of the junction unmatched. The germline V gene has CDR1 DFQATT and CDR2 SNEGSKA (reference sequence). CDR3 nucleotides: TGCAGTGCTAGAGCGGGACAGGGGTCACCCGGAGAGACCCAGTACTTC. Its protein product is CSARAGQGSPGETQYF.

This chain connects TRBV3-1 to TRBJ2-7; 7 bases are a match to TRBD2. The CDR3 has 12 amino acids. V was pared by 6 bases and J by 9 bases, with 8 bases of the junction left unmatched. Germline CDR1 and CDR2: LGHDT and YNNKEL (reference sequence). CDR3 coding DNA: TGTGCCAGCAGAGCTGAGCGGGGTGCGCAGTACTTC. The encoded protein is CASRAERGAQYF.

The rearrangement links TRBV10-3 to TRBJ2-7; 8 nucleotides line up with TRBD2. This CDR3 has 14 residues. The V gene end was trimmed by 6 bases and the J gene end by 4 bases; junction bases not matched to a gene: 8. Germline V gene lookup returns CDR1 ENHRY and CDR2 SYGVKD. The CDR3 here is CAISPGTSVYEQYF. CDR3 nucleotide sequence: TGTGCCATCAGCCCCGGGACTAGTGTTTACGAGCAGTACTTC.

This clonotype was detected ten times or more. The genes are TRBV29-1 and TRBJ1-2, with D perhaps matching TRBD1 (6 bases). This CDR3 comprises 13 residues. V lost 6 bases and J lost 3, with 14 bases in between. Germline V gene data show CDR1 as SQVTM and CDR2 as ANQGSEA. As DNA, the CDR3 is TGCAGCGTCAACAAACAGGGAGACTATGGCTACACCTTC. Its protein product is CSVNKQGDYGYTF.

This clonotype turned up a few times. The chain employs TRBV10-1 and TRBJ2-5; 7 bases line up with TRBD1. CDR1 WNHNN and CDR2 SYGVQD come from the germline V gene (reference sequence). The CDR3 spans 15 residues. J was trimmed by 1 base and V by 0 bases; bases with no gene match: 2. In nucleotides, the CDR3 is TGCGCCAGCAGTGAGTCGTCAGGGGGCCAAGAGACCCAGTACTTC. Its translation: CASSESSGGQETQYF.

The chain recombines TRBV20-1 with TRBJ2-1, with 11 bases matching TRBD2. CDR1 and CDR2 (germline): DFQATT, SNEGSKA (reference sequence). The CDR3 consists of 14 residues. V lost 6 bases, J lost 8 bases, and 9 bases stayed unmatched. The CDR3, as DNA: TGCAGTGCCCCTCCGGGACTAGCGGTCCATGAGCAGTTCTTC. Residues: CSAPPGLAVHEQFF.

This clonotype was seen at least ten times. This chain connects TRBV6-2 or TRBV6-3 to TRBJ2-5; 11 positions match TRBD2. Trimming took 8 bases from V and 3 from J; bases not matched to a gene: 2. Per germline, CDR1 MNHEY and CDR2 SVGEGT. This CDR3 comprises 13 residues. The CDR3 is CASELAGEETQYF. The CDR3 DNA sequence: TGTGCCAGCGAACTAGCGGGGGAAGAGACCCAGTACTTC.

This chain joins TRBV6-2 or TRBV6-3 and TRBJ2-2; D gene ambiguous. The V end was cut by 5 bases, the J end by 13 bases, with 17 bases between. Germline CDR1 MNHEY, CDR2 SVGEGT. The length of the CDR3 is 13 residues. CDR3 loop: CASSDHLSGGLFF. For the CDR3, the DNA is TGTGCCAGCAGTGACCATTTATCCGGCGGGCTGTTTTTT.

The V and J genes are TRBV11-2 and TRBJ1-6; perhaps TRBD1 as D (6 bases). The CDR3 has 12 residues. The V gene's germline CDR1 is SGHAT and CDR2 FQNNGV. The V and J ends lost 3 bases and 14 bases respectively, with 11 bases between them. CDR3 DNA: TGTGCCAGCAGCTTCACAGGGAGTTCCCTCCACTTT. Its protein product is CASSFTGSSLHF.

V usage is TRBV7-8 and J usage is TRBJ2-2, with D possibly matching TRBD1 (6 bases). The CDR3 loop spans 16 amino acids. V was clipped by 4 bases and J by 0 bases, with 12 bases between them. Germline V gives CDR1 SGHVS, CDR2 FQNEAQ. CDR3 in amino acids: CASSSQGNSNTGELFF. CDR3 nucleotide sequence: TGTGCCAGCAGCTCTCAGGGGAATTCGAACACCGGGGAGCTGTTTTTT.

The table lists this clonotype with a few counts. The chain is built from TRBV4-1 and TRBJ2-5; 7 bases align to TRBD1. V lost 0 bases, J lost 1 base, and 5 bases stayed unmatched. Per the germline V gene, CDR1 is MGHRA and CDR2 is YSYEKL. CDR3 length: 16 residues. In nucleotides, the CDR3 is TGCGCCAGCAGCCAAGAATGGGACAGTCTCCAAGAGACCCAGTACTTC. Protein sequence: CASSQEWDSLQETQYF.

Concerning this clonotype: A read error is possible here, since a much larger clone lies one base away. The gene calls are TRBV7-9 and TRBJ2-7; D unresolved. The CDR3 totals 13 residues. Germline CDR1 SEHNR, CDR2 FQNEAQ (reference sequence). CDR3 sequence: CASSYARSYKQYF. Written as DNA, the CDR3 is TGTGCCAGCAGCTATGCACGCTCCTACAAGCAGTACTTC.

This clonotype turned up a few times. The V and J genes are TRBV5-1 and TRBJ2-5; TRBD1 agrees at 7 bases. CDR3 length equals 14 residues. Germline V gene data show CDR1 as SGHRS and CDR2 as YFSETQ. V lost 4 bases, J lost 4 bases, and 7 bases stayed unmatched. The CDR3 DNA is TGCGCCAGCAGCCTACAACAGGGGCGAGAGACCCAGTACTTC. Translated: CASSLQQGRETQYF.

This clonotype came up many times. V usage is TRBV7-2 and J usage is TRBJ1-1, with D unclear. V shed 5 bases and J shed 0 bases, with 10 bases lying between them. This CDR3 comprises 14 residues. Looked up from germline, CDR1 is SGHTA and CDR2 is FQGNSA. The CDR3 reads CASSPGIMNTEAFF. The CDR3 DNA sequence: TGTGCCAGCAGCCCGGGGATTATGAACACTGAAGCTTTCTTT.

CDR3 loop: CASSLAAGTSYSNQPQHF. In DNA form, the CDR3 reads TGTGCCAGCAGCTTGGCCGCAGGCACCTCGTATAGCAATCAGCCCCAGCATTTT. This chain links TRBV5-5 with TRBJ1-5, with D unclear. Trimming took off 0 bases at V and 0 bases at J, with 16 bases between the two ends. The germline V gene encodes CDR1 SGHKS and CDR2 YYEKEE (reference sequence). The CDR3 covers 18 residues.

This clonotype was seen only a few times. V is TRBV7-9 and J is TRBJ2-5; weak D call: TRBD1 (5 bases). The CDR3 extends over 15 amino acids. The germline gives CDR1 SEHNR, CDR2 FQNEAQ (reference sequence). V was cut by 4 bases and J by 1 base, with 13 bases left in between. The CDR3 sequence: CASSSYRNSQETQYF. Written as DNA, the CDR3 is TGTGCCAGCAGCTCATACAGGAATTCCCAAGAGACCCAGTACTTC.

This clonotype was observed a handful of times. The chain combines TRBV9 with TRBJ2-1; 13 bases align to TRBD2. CDR3 length: 15 amino acids. The germline gives CDR1 SGDLS, CDR2 YYNGEE. Trimming removed 4 bases from V and 7 bases from J; junction bases left unmatched: 5. This chain's CDR3 is CASSPRLAGGNEQFF. The CDR3 nucleotides are TGTGCCAGCAGCCCAAGACTAGCGGGAGGAAATGAGCAGTTCTTC.

The chain joins TRBV29-1 to TRBJ1-1; D gene uncertain. The CDR3 is made up of 11 amino acids. CDR1 and CDR2 (germline): SQVTM, ANQGSEA. The V end lost 7 bases, the J end lost 5 bases, and 11 bases lay between the germline ends. For the CDR3, the DNA is TGCAGCGGGAGGTCGGGGACTGAAGCTTTCTTT. Encoded protein: CSGRSGTEAFF. The variable domain in full, with the rest retrieved from reference TRBV29-1 and TRBJ1-1, is SAVISQKPSRDICQRGTSLTIQCQVDSQVTMMFWYRQQPGQSLTLIATANQGSEATYESGFVIDKFPISRPNLTFSTLTVSNMSPEDSSIYLCSGRSGTEAFFGQGTRLTVV.

This clonotype was counted a few times. This chain joins TRBV7-9 and TRBJ2-3; no clear D. The CDR3 has 15 residues. Trimming took off 4 bases at V and 5 bases at J, with 16 bases between the two ends. Germline CDR1 and CDR2: SEHNR and FQNEAQ (reference sequence). For the CDR3, the DNA is TGTGCCAGCAGCTCCCCGTCAACAGAGAGAGATACGCAGTATTTT. It encodes CASSSPSTERDTQYF. The full variable domain, rest sourced from reference TRBV7-9 and TRBJ2-3, is DTGVSQNPRHKITKRGQNVTFRCDPISEHNRLYWYRQTLGQGPEFLTYFQNEAQLEKSRLLSDRFSAERPKGSFSTLEIQRTEQGDSAMYLCASSSPSTERDTQYFGPGTRLTVL.

J is TRBJ2-7 and V is TRBV4-3; a weak D match, TRBD1 (5 bases). The ends were cut back, 0 bases at V and 3 bases at J, with 15 bases in the middle. The CDR3 covers 16 residues. CDR1 is LGHNA, CDR2 YSLEER, per germline. CDR3 bases: TGCGCCAGCAGCCAAGACTGGTCAGGGAAATACTACGAGCAGTACTTC. This codes for CASSQDWSGKYYEQYF.

The chain carries TRBV24-1 and TRBJ2-5; 9 bases match TRBD2. CDR1 and CDR2 (germline): KGHDR, SFDVKD. Trimming at V came to 3 bases and at J to 2 bases, leaving 12 bases not matched to a gene. This CDR3 spans 18 amino acids. CDR3: CATSDRGLVAGDQETQYF. CDR3 DNA sequence: TGTGCCACCAGTGATCGGGGCCTCGTAGCGGGGGATCAAGAGACCCAGTACTTC.

Only a few counts were recorded for this clonotype. The gene calls are TRBV4-3 and TRBJ1-4; TRBD1 might be the D (6 bases). This CDR3 has 17 residues. Trimming pared 0 bases from V and 7 bases from J, leaving 18 bases between. Germline assignment: CDR1 LGHNA and CDR2 YSLEER. The CDR3 protein is CASSQDQDLDRGEKLFF. CDR3 coding DNA: TGCGCCAGCAGCCAAGACCAAGATCTGGACAGAGGTGAAAAACTGTTTTTT.

In this sample, this clonotype turned up a few times. The V and J genes are TRBV20-1 and TRBJ2-3; 13 bases map to TRBD2. CDR1 and CDR2 from the germline V gene are DFQATT and SNEGSKA (reference sequence). The ends lost 4 bases at V and 1 base at J; junction bases unmatched: 5. The CDR3 has 16 amino acids. CDR3 sequence (DNA): TGCAGTGCTAAACTAGCGGGAGGGCCTCGCACAGATACGCAGTATTTT. Its protein is CSAKLAGGPRTDTQYF.